Below, 5 T cell receptor beta chains from the same sample are listed, as sequenced in a study of blood T cell repertoires in COVID-19. Clones were read by immunoSEQ multiplex PCR, and TCRdb kept only the in-frame ones, dropping some. The sample consists of roughly 70,000 clones, less than 85% of them appearing once. The sample was peripheral blood. The origin of the receptors is a man aged 55-75 years with acute or convalescent COVID-19.

A few counts support this clone. The chain recombines TRBV6-1 with TRBJ1-4; no clear D gene. V lost 0 bases and J 0 bases, leaving 5 bases between the germline ends. The length of the CDR3 is 15 residues. The germline V gene encodes CDR1 MNHNS and CDR2 SASEGT. The CDR3 DNA sequence: TGTGCCAGCAGTGAAGCGAGCACAACTAATGAAAAACTGTTTTTT. Its translation is CASSEASTTNEKLFF.

This clone turned up a few times. The J gene is TRBJ1-1, the V gene TRBV19; 9 bases match TRBD1. The J segment lost 2 bases and the V segment lost 1 base, leaving 11 bases of the junction unmatched. This CDR3 is built from 18 residues. Looked up from germline, CDR1 is LNHDA and CDR2 is SQIVND (reference sequence). The CDR3 DNA is TGTGCCAGTAGTATAGCGAGTGACAGGGGGGGTCTAAACACTGAAGCTTTCTTT. Protein product: CASSIASDRGGLNTEAFF.

The chain carries TRBV7-9 and TRBJ2-1; TRBD2 matches 11 bases. Germline V gives CDR1 SEHNR, CDR2 FQNEAQ (reference sequence). V shed 4 bases and J 8 bases; nucleotides not matched to a gene: 10. CDR3 length: 16 amino acids. CDR3 nucleotides: TGTGCCAGCAGCTATGATTTAGCGGGAGGGAAGGATGAGCAGTTCTTC. It specifies CASSYDLAGGKDEQFF.

V gene TRBV6-6 combines with J gene TRBJ2-3; TRBD1 matches 9 bases. Trimming cost V 5 bases and J 5 bases; bases outside gene matches: 8. Germline CDR1 reads MNHNY; CDR2 reads SVGAGI (reference sequence). The length of the CDR3 is 15 residues. The CDR3 sequence is CASSPPGQGEDTQYF. In DNA, the CDR3 is TGTGCCAGCAGTCCACCGGGACAGGGAGAAGATACGCAGTATTTT.

The chain links TRBV6-5 to TRBJ2-7, with a tentative D call TRBD1 (6 bases). CDR1 and CDR2 from the germline V gene are MNHEY and SVGAGI. The germline V and J ends were trimmed by 5 bases and 0 bases, with 14 bases remaining between them. This CDR3 is 15 amino acids long. The CDR3 DNA reads as TGTGCCAGCAGTCCTGTCCAGGACAGCTCCTACGAGCAGTACTTC. Its translation is CASSPVQDSSYEQYF.